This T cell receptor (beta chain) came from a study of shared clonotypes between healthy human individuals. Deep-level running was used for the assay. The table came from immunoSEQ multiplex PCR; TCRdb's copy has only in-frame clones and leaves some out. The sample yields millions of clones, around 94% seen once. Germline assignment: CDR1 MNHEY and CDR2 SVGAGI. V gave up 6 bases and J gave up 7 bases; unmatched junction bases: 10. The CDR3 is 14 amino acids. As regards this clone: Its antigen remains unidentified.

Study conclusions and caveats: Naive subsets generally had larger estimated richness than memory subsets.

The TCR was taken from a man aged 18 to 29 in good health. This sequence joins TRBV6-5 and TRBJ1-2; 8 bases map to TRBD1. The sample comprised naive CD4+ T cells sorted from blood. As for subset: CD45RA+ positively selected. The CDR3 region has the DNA TGTGCCAGCAGCCGACAGGGGAGAGGATTTGGCTACACCTTC. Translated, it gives CASSRQGRGFGYTF.